The sequence of this TCR beta chain was determined in a study of T cells after yellow fever vaccination. Study information: Researchers used SMART-Seq v4 Ultra Low Input to prepare fractions that had low cell numbers.

The germline V gene has CDR1 MNHEY and CDR2 SVGEGT. The CDR3 is made up of 13 amino acids. V lost 2 bases and J 3 bases, leaving 8 bases between the germline ends. Findings and limits, study-wide: A weaker but faster secondary response was observed, peaking on day 5 versus 15.

Researchers made TCR cDNA using 5'RACE template switching, and this step added a universal primer site and UMIs. TCRdb re-called the 5' RACE reads with MiXCR, one entry per CDR3 protein. Found here are some 290,000 distinct CDR3 sequences, around a tenth of them singletons; the top ten hold under 4%. This clonotype was seen a handful of times. What it binds is not known. The sample here was CD4+ T cells sorted from PBMCs, taken 45 days after the yellow fever booster vaccination. This rearrangement joins TRBV6-2 or TRBV6-3 to TRBJ2-7; D gene ambiguous. This clonotype was sampled from a man in his late teens or twenties who received the YFV17D yellow fever vaccine. In DNA, the CDR3 is TGTGCCAGCAGTTACCTCGCAGGCTACGAGCAGTACGTC. It encodes CASSYLAGYEQYV.